This T cell receptor (beta chain) is drawn from a study of CXCR3-negative and CXCR3-positive naive CD8 T cells. The overall study: Per-library TRB read counts averaged about 1.5 +/- 0.3 million, adding up to 130 million to 150 million in total.

The CDR3 runs to 16 residues. The germline gives CDR1 SGHRS, CDR2 YFSETQ. Remarks on this clonotype: Its antigen is still unknown.

Findings and caveats of the study: Comparison of naive subsets found surface CD5 to be comparable, and TCR strength was inferred on the basis of TRB CDR3 properties. When CXCR3-positive naive cells were set against CXCR3-negative naive cells, the former had more hydrophobic TRB CDR3s.

UMI-labeled 5' RACE yielded the TRB cDNA libraries. TCRdb reprocessed the 5' RACE reads; each CDR3 protein has one entry and no DNA is given. The sample has 90,000 to 100,000 distinct CDR3 sequences. Definition of naive CD8+ T cells rested on a CD45RO-CCR7+CD27+CD95- profile. The V call is TRBV5-1, the J call TRBJ2-3; the D call of TRBD2 rests on TCRdb alone, since no DNA is present to check it. Sequenced material: naive CXCR3+ CD8+ T cells from blood. Noted subset: CD45RO-CCR7+CD27+CD95- naive CD8+ T cells expressing CXCR3 (TNR3+). The receptor comes from a human donor in good health. Some clones in this sample may be carry-over from other donors' samples. The CDR3 is CASSWGTSETTDTQYF. Variable domain in full (rest from reference TRBV5-1 and TRBJ2-3): KAGVTQTPRYLIKTRGQQVTLSCSPISGHRSVSWYQQTPGQGLQFLFEYFSETQRNKGNFPGRFSGRQFSNSRSEMNVSTLELGDSALYLCASSWGTSETTDTQYFGPGTRLTVL.